Listed below are T cell receptor beta chains from one sample, sequenced in a study of blood T cell repertoires in COVID-19. Sequenced by immunoSEQ multiplex PCR; TCRdb stores in-frame clones only, minus some. Here the sample spans roughly 150,000 clones, around 80% being singletons. Sequenced input: peripheral blood. The receptor set was obtained from a woman aged 45 to 65 with acute or convalescent COVID-19. Each CDR3 is given with its conserved first and last residue. D genes are given only for firm matches. Size is omitted from some rows. Given values are once, few, many or a class for expanded clones.

J: TRBJ2-5
D: -
V: TRBV5-1
size: -
CDR3: CASSLSPGQETQYF
DNA: TGCGCCAGCAGCTTGTCGCCAGGGCAAGAGACCCAGTACTTC

J: TRBJ2-5
D: -
V: TRBV19
size: -
CDR3: CASSPGYRWPSNQETQYF
DNA: TGTGCCAGTAGCCCAGGGTACAGGTGGCCGTCCAACCAAGAGACCCAGTACTTC

J: TRBJ2-3
D: TRBD2
V: TRBV7-2
size: -
CDR3: CASSISGTSGEDTQYF
DNA: TGTGCCAGCAGCATATCCGGGACTAGCGGGGAAGATACGCAGTATTTT

J: TRBJ2-5
D: -
V: TRBV18
size: -
CDR3: CASSPILSQETQYF
DNA: TGTGCCAGCTCACCAATATTGAGTCAAGAGACCCAGTACTTC

J: TRBJ1-5
D: -
V: TRBV6-2/TRBV6-3
size: -
CDR3: CASSYSVGGRSNQPQHF
DNA: TGTGCCAGCAGTTACTCTGTCGGAGGTCGGAGCAATCAGCCCCAGCATTTT

J: TRBJ2-3
D: TRBD2
V: TRBV7-2
size: -
CDR3: CASSLLAGTTDTQYF
DNA: TGTGCCAGCAGCTTACTAGCGGGGACCACAGATACGCAGTATTTT

J: TRBJ2-7
D: TRBD2
V: TRBV7-8
size: -
CDR3: CASILAGGQNAYEQYF
DNA: TGTGCCAGCATACTAGCGGGGGGGCAAAACGCCTACGAGCAGTACTTC

J: TRBJ2-7
D: TRBD1
V: TRBV28
size: -
CDR3: CASSSYRGEQYF
DNA: TGTGCCAGCAGTTCCTACAGGGGGGAGCAGTACTTC

J: TRBJ2-1
D: TRBD2
V: TRBV4-3
size: -
CDR3: CASSQPGLAYNEQFF
DNA: TGCGCCAGCAGCCAACCGGGACTAGCCTACAATGAGCAGTTCTTC

J: TRBJ1-1
D: TRBD1
V: TRBV18
size: -
CDR3: CASSPRDRGTAFF
DNA: TGTGCCAGCTCACCCCGGGACAGGGGAACTGCTTTCTTT

J: TRBJ1-2
D: TRBD1
V: TRBV18
size: once
CDR3: CASSPPTGRDYGYTF
DNA: TGTGCCAGCTCACCACCGACAGGGAGAGACTATGGCTACACCTTC

J: TRBJ1-1
D: -
V: TRBV18
size: -
CDR3: CASSPRRSSTEAFF
DNA: TGTGCCAGCTCACCGAGAAGAAGTTCCACTGAAGCTTTCTTT

J: TRBJ1-4
D: -
V: TRBV5-4
size: -
CDR3: CASSLYAGPSNEKLFF
DNA: TGTGCCAGCAGCTTGTATGCAGGGCCTTCTAATGAAAAACTGTTTTTT

J: TRBJ2-3
D: TRBD2
V: TRBV6-5
size: -
CDR3: CASSLAGRSTDTQYF
DNA: TGTGCCAGCAGTCTAGCGGGGAGGAGCACAGATACGCAGTATTTT

J: TRBJ2-1
D: -
V: TRBV3-1/TRBV3-2
size: -
CDR3: CASSFYRDNEQFF
DNA: TGTGCCAGCAGCTTCTACAGGGACAATGAGCAGTTCTTC

J: TRBJ2-7
D: -
V: TRBV15
size: -
CDR3: CATSRGGGPTYEQYF
DNA: TGTGCCACCAGCAGAGGGGGGGGGCCGACCTACGAGCAGTACTTC

J: TRBJ1-2
D: TRBD1
V: TRBV4-1
size: -
CDR3: CASSYGQGTRGYTF
DNA: TGCGCCAGCAGCTACGGACAGGGGACAAGGGGCTACACCTTC

J: TRBJ2-7
D: TRBD1
V: TRBV14
size: -
CDR3: CASSQEGGPGQGGEQYF
DNA: TGTGCCAGCAGCCAAGAAGGGGGCCCGGGACAGGGAGGCGAGCAGTACTTC

J: TRBJ2-2
D: -
V: TRBV5-1
size: -
CDR3: CASSPRSRTENTGELFF
DNA: TGCGCCAGCAGCCCGAGGTCACGGACAGAAAACACCGGGGAGCTGTTTTTT

J: TRBJ1-3
D: TRBD1
V: TRBV4-2
size: once
CDR3: CASSQDRDRNTIYF
DNA: TGTGCCAGCAGCCAGGACAGGGATCGAAACACCATATATTTT

J: TRBJ1-2
D: -
V: TRBV7-3
size: -
CDR3: CASSLGPAGLEYGYTF
DNA: TGTGCCAGCAGCTTAGGTCCTGCAGGGCTGGAATATGGCTACACCTTC

J: TRBJ1-5
D: TRBD1
V: TRBV6-5
size: -
CDR3: CASRATGGNQPQHF
DNA: TGTGCCAGCAGAGCAACAGGGGGCAATCAGCCCCAGCATTTT

J: TRBJ2-1
D: -
V: TRBV11-2
size: -
CDR3: CASSLDVRGSPYNEQFF
DNA: TGTGCCAGCAGCTTAGATGTGAGGGGGAGCCCCTACAATGAGCAGTTCTTC

J: TRBJ1-1
D: -
V: TRBV5-1
size: -
CDR3: CASSYLWGLNTEAFF
DNA: TGCGCCAGCAGCTACTTATGGGGGCTGAACACTGAAGCTTTCTTT